This T cell receptor beta chain originates from a study of blood T cell repertoires in COVID-19. Assay: immunoSEQ multiplex PCR; the TCRdb copy retains only in-frame clones and omits some. Of some 240,000 clones listed, about 87% are singletons. This CDR3 is 13 amino acids long. Germline V gene sequence: CDR1 SGDLS, CDR2 YYNGEE. V lost 3 bases, J lost 2 bases, and 7 bases lay in between. This rearrangement joins TRBV9 to TRBJ2-3; D is unclear. What was sequenced was peripheral blood. This clonotype originated in a woman between 65 and 79 years old with COVID-19, enrolled during active disease. CDR3 in amino acids: CASSALYTDTQYF. The CDR3 nucleotides read TGTGCCAGCAGCGCCCTCTACACAGATACGCAGTATTTT. Complete variable domain (other parts from reference TRBV9 and TRBJ2-3): DSGVTQTPKHLITATGQRVTLRCSPRSGDLSVYWYQQSLDQGLQFLIQYYNGEERAKGNILERFSAQQFPDLHSELNLSSLELGDSALYFCASSALYTDTQYFGPGTRLTVL.